Sequencing of this TCR beta chain was carried out in a study of OX40 agonist ivuxolimab in advanced cancers. Study background: People who had prior anti-PD-1, anti-PD-L1 or anti-CTLA-4 therapy could take part, and around 43% had some.

Only one count was recorded for this clone. What it recognizes is unknown. The method was immunoSEQ multiplex PCR; TCRdb's version includes in-frame clones alone and lacks a portion of them. Among 23,000 or so clones, 80% to 90% were seen once, and the ten largest hold 30% to 40%. Study-level results: Patients with a partial response at 0.1-3.0 mg/kg had among the lowest clonal expansion.

The specimen comprised CD4+ or CD8+ T cells sorted from blood, sampled in a trial of the OX40 agonist ivuxolimab. The sequence was collected from an adult with an advanced solid tumor such as melanoma, head and neck, liver or kidney cancer.

The CDR3 here is CASSQDVGGMNTEAFF. CDR3 sequence (DNA): TGTGCCAGCAGCCAAGATGTAGGGGGGATGAACACTGAAGCTTTCTTT. The gene calls are TRBV4-2 and TRBJ1-1; TRBD1 might be the D (6 bases). Per germline, CDR1 LGHNA and CDR2 YNFKEQ. Trimming took 0 bases from V and 0 from J, leaving 11 bases between them. The CDR3 is made up of 16 amino acids.